What follows is one T cell receptor beta chain and its context. Germline CDR1 and CDR2: DFQATT and SNEGSKA (reference sequence). With V trimmed by 6 bases and J by 4 bases, 10 bases remained unmatched. This CDR3 is 15 amino acids long. The data were taken from a study of T-cell reconstitution after alpha-beta-depleted transplantation in children. A library of TCRbeta sequences, prepared with unique molecular identifiers, was generated. MiXCR, applied by TCRdb to the PCR reads, yields one record per CDR3 protein. Among around 130,000 distinct CDR3 sequences listed, about 9.9% were seen once. The sequences come from PBMCs, mostly from graft donor cells, collected 180 days after TCRalphabeta/CD19-depleted stem cell transplant. This chain connects TRBV20-1 to TRBJ2-1, with 9 bases identical to TRBD2. This receptor was taken from a girl in the first two years of life who had a stem cell transplant for combined immunodeficiency, so the T cells may come from the graft donor. The CDR3 loop reads CSARTSEKRYNEQFF. The CDR3 DNA reads as TGCAGTGCCCGGACTAGCGAGAAAAGGTACAATGAGCAGTTCTTC.